This T cell receptor (beta chain) was captured in a study of blood T cells in healthy people across ages. The use of a sample-barcoded 5' primer and a J-beta primer mix characterized a second PCR of about 6 to 11 cycles. TCRdb itself ran the 5' RACE reads through MiXCR, one entry per CDR3 protein. Of roughly 790,000 distinct CDR3 sequences in the sample, around 40% are singletons; the top ten hold 20% to 25%. V was shortened by 3 bases and J by 4 bases, with 9 bases between the two germline ends. This CDR3 comprises 13 residues. CDR1 ENHRY and CDR2 SYGVKD come from the germline V gene. Source material: blood. J is TRBJ1-1 and V is TRBV10-3; D not resolved. The receptor comes from a woman in her sixties in good health. CDR3 amino acids: CAISDGERTEAFF. The CDR3 DNA follows: TGTGCCATCAGTGACGGGGAGCGCACTGAAGCTTTCTTT.